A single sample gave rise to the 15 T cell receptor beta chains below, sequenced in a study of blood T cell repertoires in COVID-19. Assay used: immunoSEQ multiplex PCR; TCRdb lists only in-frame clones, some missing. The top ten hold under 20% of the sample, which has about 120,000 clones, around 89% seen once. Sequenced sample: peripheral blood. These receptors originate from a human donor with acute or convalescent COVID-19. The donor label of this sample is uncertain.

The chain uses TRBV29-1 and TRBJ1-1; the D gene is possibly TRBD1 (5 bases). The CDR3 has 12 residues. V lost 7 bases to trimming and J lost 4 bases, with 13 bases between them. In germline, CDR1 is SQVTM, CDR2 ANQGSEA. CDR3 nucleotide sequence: TGCAGCGCAACAGGCGGGGGCACTGAAGCTTTCTTT. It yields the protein CSATGGGTEAFF.

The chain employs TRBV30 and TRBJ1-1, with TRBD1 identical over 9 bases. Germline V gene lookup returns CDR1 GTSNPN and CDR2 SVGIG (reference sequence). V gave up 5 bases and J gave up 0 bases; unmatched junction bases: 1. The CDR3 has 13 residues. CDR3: CAWGTGMNTEAFF. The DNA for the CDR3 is TGTGCCTGGGGGACAGGGATGAACACTGAAGCTTTCTTT.

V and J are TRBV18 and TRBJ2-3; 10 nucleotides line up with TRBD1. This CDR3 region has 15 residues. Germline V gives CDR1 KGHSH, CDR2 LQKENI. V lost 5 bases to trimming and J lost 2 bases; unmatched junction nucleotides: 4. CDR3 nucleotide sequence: TGTGCCAGCTCAGTGACAGGGGGCCTCACAGATACGCAGTATTTT. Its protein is CASSVTGGLTDTQYF.

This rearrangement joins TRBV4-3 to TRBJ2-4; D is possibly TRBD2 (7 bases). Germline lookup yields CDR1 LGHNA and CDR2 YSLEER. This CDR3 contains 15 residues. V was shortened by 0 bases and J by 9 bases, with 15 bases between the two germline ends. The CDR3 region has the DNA TGCGCCAGCAGCCAAGAATTCAGGGGAGGGGCCATTCAGTACTTC. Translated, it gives CASSQEFRGGAIQYF.

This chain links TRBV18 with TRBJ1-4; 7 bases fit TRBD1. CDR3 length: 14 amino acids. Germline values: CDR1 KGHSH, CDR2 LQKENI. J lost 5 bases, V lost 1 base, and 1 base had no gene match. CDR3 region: CASSPRQGNEKLFF. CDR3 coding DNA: TGTGCCAGCTCACCACGACAGGGAAATGAAAAACTGTTTTTT.

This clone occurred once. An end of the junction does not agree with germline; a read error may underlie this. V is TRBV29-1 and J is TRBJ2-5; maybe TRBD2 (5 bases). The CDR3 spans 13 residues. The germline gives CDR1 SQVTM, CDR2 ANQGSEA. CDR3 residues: CSSSRGYQESQYF. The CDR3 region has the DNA TGCAGCTCATCCCGGGGTTACCAAGAGTCCCAGTACTTC. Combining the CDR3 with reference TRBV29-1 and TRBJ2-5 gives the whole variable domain SAVISQKPSRDICQRGTSLTIQCQVDSQVTMMFWYRQQPGQSLTLIATANQGSEATYESGFVIDKFPISRPNLTFSTLTVSNMSPEDSSIYLCSSSRGYQESQYFGPGTRLLVL.

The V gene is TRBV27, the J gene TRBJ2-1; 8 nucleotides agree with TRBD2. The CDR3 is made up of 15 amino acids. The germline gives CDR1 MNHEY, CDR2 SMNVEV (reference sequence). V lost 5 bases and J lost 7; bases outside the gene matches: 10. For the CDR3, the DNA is TGTGCCAGCAGTCCATCAGCGGGAGCCACAAATGAGCAGTTCTTC. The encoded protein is CASSPSAGATNEQFF.

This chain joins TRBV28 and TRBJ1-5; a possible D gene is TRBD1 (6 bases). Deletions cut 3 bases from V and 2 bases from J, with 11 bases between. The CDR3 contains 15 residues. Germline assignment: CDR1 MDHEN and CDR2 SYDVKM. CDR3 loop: CASSLGGAGNQPQHF. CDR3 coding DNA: TGTGCCAGCAGTTTGGGGGGGGCGGGCAATCAGCCCCAGCATTTT. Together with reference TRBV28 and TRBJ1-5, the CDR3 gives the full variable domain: DVKVTQSSRYLVKRTGEKVFLECVQDMDHENMFWYRQDPGLGLRLIYFSYDVKMKEKGDIPEGYSVSREKKERFSLILESASTNQTSMYLCASSLGGAGNQPQHFGDGTRLSIL.

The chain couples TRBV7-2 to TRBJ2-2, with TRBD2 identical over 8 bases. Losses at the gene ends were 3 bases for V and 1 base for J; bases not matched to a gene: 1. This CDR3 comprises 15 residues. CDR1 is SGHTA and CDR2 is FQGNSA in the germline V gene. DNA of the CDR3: TGTGCCAGCAGCTTTACTAGCGGGAACACCGGGGAGCTGTTTTTT. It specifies CASSFTSGNTGELFF.

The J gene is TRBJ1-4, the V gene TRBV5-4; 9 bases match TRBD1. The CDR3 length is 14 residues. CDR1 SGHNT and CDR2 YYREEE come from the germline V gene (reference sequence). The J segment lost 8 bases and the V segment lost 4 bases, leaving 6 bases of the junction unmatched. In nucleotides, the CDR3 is TGTGCCAGCAGCCAACAGGGGGCGGGCGAAAAACTGTTTTTT. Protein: CASSQQGAGEKLFF. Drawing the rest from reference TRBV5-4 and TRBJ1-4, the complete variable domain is ETGVTQSPTHLIKTRGQQVTLRCSSQSGHNTVSWYQQALGQGPQFIFQYYREEENGRGNFPPRFSGLQFPNYSSELNVNALELDDSALYLCASSQQGAGEKLFFGSGTQLSVL.

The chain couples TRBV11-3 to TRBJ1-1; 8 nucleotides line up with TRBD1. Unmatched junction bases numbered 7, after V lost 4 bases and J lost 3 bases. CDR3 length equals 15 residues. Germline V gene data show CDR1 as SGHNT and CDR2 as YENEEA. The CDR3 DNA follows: TGTGCCAGCAGCTCGGGGACAGGACTTCACACTGAAGCTTTCTTT. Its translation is CASSSGTGLHTEAFF.

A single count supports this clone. The CDR3 protein is CASREGLAGENTQYF. As DNA, the CDR3 is TGTGCCAGCAGGGAGGGACTAGCGGGTGAGAATACGCAGTATTTT. This chain joins TRBV7-9 and TRBJ2-3; 12 bases are shared with TRBD2. Losses at the gene ends were 6 bases for V and 7 bases for J; bases not matched to a gene: 8. The CDR3 runs 15 residues. CDR1 and CDR2 from the germline V gene are SEHNR and FQNEAQ (reference sequence).

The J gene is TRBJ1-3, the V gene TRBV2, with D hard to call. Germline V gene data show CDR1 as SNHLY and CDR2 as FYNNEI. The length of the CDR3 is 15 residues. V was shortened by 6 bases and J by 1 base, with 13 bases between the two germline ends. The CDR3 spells CASRESGMSGNTIYF. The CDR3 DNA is TGTGCCAGCAGGGAGAGCGGGATGTCTGGAAACACCATATATTTT.

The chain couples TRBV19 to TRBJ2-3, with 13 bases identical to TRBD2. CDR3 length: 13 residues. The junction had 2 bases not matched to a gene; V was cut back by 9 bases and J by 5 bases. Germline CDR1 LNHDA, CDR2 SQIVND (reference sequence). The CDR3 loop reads CASRTSGRDTQYF. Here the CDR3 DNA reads TGTGCCAGCAGGACTAGCGGGAGAGATACGCAGTATTTT.

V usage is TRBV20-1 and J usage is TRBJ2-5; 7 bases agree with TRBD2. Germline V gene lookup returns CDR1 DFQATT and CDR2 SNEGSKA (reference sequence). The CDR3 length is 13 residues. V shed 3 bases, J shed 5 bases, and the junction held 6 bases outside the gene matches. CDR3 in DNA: TGCAGTGCTAGTAAAAGCGGGACGGAGACCCAGTACTTC. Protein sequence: CSASKSGTETQYF.